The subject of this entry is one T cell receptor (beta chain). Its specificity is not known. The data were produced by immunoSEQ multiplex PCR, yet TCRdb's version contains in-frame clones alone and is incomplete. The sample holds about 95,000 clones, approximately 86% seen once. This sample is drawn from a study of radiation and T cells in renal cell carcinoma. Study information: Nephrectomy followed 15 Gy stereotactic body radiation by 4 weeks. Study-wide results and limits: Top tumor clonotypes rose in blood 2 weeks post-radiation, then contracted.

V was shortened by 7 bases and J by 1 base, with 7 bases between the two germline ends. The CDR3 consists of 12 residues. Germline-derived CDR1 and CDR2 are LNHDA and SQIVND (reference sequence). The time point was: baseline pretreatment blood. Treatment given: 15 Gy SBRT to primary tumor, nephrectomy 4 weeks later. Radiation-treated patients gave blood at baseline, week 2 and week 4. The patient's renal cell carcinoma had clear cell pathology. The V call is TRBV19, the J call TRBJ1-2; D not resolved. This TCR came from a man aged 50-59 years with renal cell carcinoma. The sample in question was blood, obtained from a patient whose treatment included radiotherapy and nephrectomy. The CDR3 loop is CASNDFNYGYTF. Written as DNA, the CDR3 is TGTGCCAGTAACGACTTTAACTATGGCTACACCTTC.